The present TCR beta chain was sequenced within a study of T-cell memory formation after mild COVID-19 (dated by TCRdb to the early 2020s). About the full investigation: TCR sequence clusters from the two donors were largely donor specific. T-cell clones expanding and contracting after mild COVID-19 in two donors were tracked by longitudinal TCRalpha and TCRbeta repertoire sequencing. The cohort was made up of two young adult volunteers, one female and one male, who were previously healthy.

Beyond this particular receptor, the publication reports: Contracting CD4+ clones turned up mainly in the CM and EM memory subsets, whereas EMRA was where CD8+ clones were enriched. SARS-CoV-2 specificity was not confirmed for the second-wave clones peaking on day 37. Balanced CD4/CD8 phenotypes were observed for clones contracting from day 15 to 85, whereas a bias towards CD4+ was observed for a second wave of clones expanding from day 15 to 37. Some responding clones were found in pre-infection memory, which suggests that pre-existing cross-reactive memory T cells took part in the SARS-CoV-2 response. The study included only a couple of mild cases, and larger cohorts that include severe cases with pre-infection samples were judged to be necessary.

Ficoll-Paque density gradient centrifugation was used to isolate PBMCs. This clonotype was detected ten times or more. Its antigen specificity is not known. The record has no base qualities; no much larger clone is one base away. TCRdb lists the instrument as Illumina NovaSeq 6000. cDNA libraries for TCRalpha and TCRbeta were prepared by 5'RACE using constant-segment primers, with sample barcodes and unique molecular identifiers added. Trizol reagent was used to extract RNA from every sample. Libraries were amplified in two PCR steps, with a second sample barcode and Illumina TruSeq adapters added in the second step. The libraries were sequenced on an Illumina NovaSeq using 2 x 150 bp paired-end reads. The study's processing was this. The reads were demultiplexed and collapsed into UMI-guided consensus sequences using migec v1.2.7. Using mixcr v2.1.11, the UMI consensuses were aligned to TRA and TRB V and J templates and assembled into clonotypes. A clonotype was counted as expanded or contracted only if both edgeR and NoisET called the change significant, with noise models trained on biological replicates. For edgeR calls, the cutoffs were a false discovery rate-adjusted p below 0.01 and a log2 fold-change threshold of 1. PCA with hierarchical clustering of max-normalized trajectories of the 1000 most abundant clonotypes was used as exploratory dynamics analysis. Separately sequenced CD4+ and CD8+ repertoires were used to assign the CD4 or CD8 phenotype of responding clones. Using fastp at Q25 and MiXCR, TCRdb reprocessed the public reads and kept productive beta chains. Identical CDR3 protein sequences are pooled into one entry, listed with their most common genes and DNA. None of the V and J calls come from the authors' own analysis; TCRdb made them. This sample lists about 290,000 distinct CDR3 sequences; 15% to 20% were detected once. 22% of the sample is in the top ten clones.

The CDR3 starts with the cysteine, ends with the phenylalanine, and has 14 residues. The CDR3 DNA has 42 bases and is translated from base 1. Compared with germline, V lacks 4 bases and J lacks 0 bases; bases without a gene match: 3. Sequences DFQATT (CDR1) and SNEGSKA (CDR2) are obtained from the germline V gene (reference sequence). This sequence was found in a man aged 18 to 29 who had mild COVID-19 (a few samples of this study predate the infection). The sample titles of this study are shuffled in the database, so cell type and time point are left out; the donor was told from shared clones. The V and J segments used are TRBV20-1 and TRBJ2-5; TRBD2 agrees with 9 junctional bases. What was sequenced was PBMCs or a T cell subset sorted from them (not recorded which). The encoded CDR3 is CSAKPSGNQETQYF. DNA sequence: TGCAGTGCTAAGCCTAGCGGGAACCAAGAGACCCAGTACTTC.